This T cell receptor (beta chain) was found in a study of PD-1 blockade in classical Hodgkin lymphoma (dated by TCRdb to about 2020). Turning to the overall study: Nivolumab dosing was 3 mg/kg intravenously every 2 weeks, continuing until either disease progression or unacceptable toxicity. To define a peripheral blood immune signature of response to PD-1 blockade in classical Hodgkin lymphoma, the study combined TCR beta sequencing with CyTOF.

In light of the paper, this sample's time point label describes: cycle 1 day 1 (C1D1), immediately before nivolumab initiation. Relapse after autologous stem cell transplantation had occurred in all trial patients, and cohorts A, B and C were distinguished by prior brentuximab vedotin exposure. The trial cohort comprised about 60 patients with relapsed/refractory classical Hodgkin lymphoma whose best overall responses were complete response, partial response or progressive disease. In the multi-cohort phase II CheckMate 205 trial, trial patients received single-agent nivolumab. An independent review committee assessed best overall response using the 2007 International Working Group response criteria. PBMCs from the trial were collected at three points: immediately before nivolumab initiation (C1D1), and during therapy at cycle 2 day 1 and cycle 4 day 1. Peripheral blood was collected in 8 mL Vacutainer Cell Preparation Tubes, from which PBMCs were isolated by centrifugation and then cryopreserved.

The paper as a whole reports these results and caveats: Newly diagnosed patients were reported to have lower baseline TCR diversity than healthy donors, and relapsed/refractory patients were reported to have lower baseline TCR diversity still. CD4+ but not CD8+ TCR diversity rose significantly by C4D1 (p=0.0027 vs p=0.16), most apparent in complete responders (p=0.02). The study was limited to a single clinical trial cohort, and causes of repertoire differences, possibly disease activity or prior therapy, remained undefined. Among trial patients, those achieving complete response had baseline diversity similar to that of newly diagnosed patients, while diversity was significantly lower in partial responders and progressors. Patients starting nivolumab less than 1 year after ASCT had lower diversity and were excluded from later analyses to avoid confounding by immune reconstitution.

Genomic DNA was extracted with the Qiagen DNeasy kit from unsorted PBMCs and from negatively selected CD4+ and CD8+ fractions. Amplification of TCR beta CDR3 regions was done by immunoSEQ multiplex PCR with primers that anneal to V and J segments. A synthetic immune receptor repertoire was used to minimize amplification bias, and any residual bias was removed computationally once sequencing was done. The study's processing was this. Repertoire diversity was quantified as the Shannon entropy index using custom Python scripts. Unsorted, CD4+ and CD8+ repertoires were analyzed separately, except in combined analyses where CD4+ and CD8+ sequences were merged in silico. A clone was considered expanded if an increase in frequency of at least 2-fold after treatment relative to C1D1 was found, and a pseudocount of 0.5 was applied to clones undetected at baseline. Clones with 0 or 1 copy at C1D1 were defined as singleton clones, while clones with 2 or more copies were defined as non-singleton clones. By matching protein sequences in sorted samples from the same patient, clones expanded in unsorted samples were annotated as CD4+, CD8+ or unknown. Wilcoxon tests were applied to paired samples to test diversity changes from C1D1 to C4D1. TCRdb's version of the immuneACCESS table is confined to in-frame rearrangements and falls short of the full clone set. An unresolved V gene accounts for under half of the shortfall where checked; the remainder is of unknown origin. V, J and clone size are taken as reported in that table, and D and trimming were inferred from the DNA itself. The sample includes almost 100,000 clones, with 80% to 95% observed a single time. The biggest ten clones account for 2.5% to 3.5% of the sample.

This clone was picked up a small number of times. Its antigen is unknown. No qualities accompany the bases; no much larger clone lies one base away. The CDR3 starts with the cysteine, ends with the phenylalanine, and has 14 residues. Only CDR3 DNA is held: 42 bases, read in frame from base 1. The germline V gene encodes CDR1 MDHEN and CDR2 SYDVKM. V and J are truncated by 7 bases and 0 bases respectively, leaving an intervening sequence of 12 bases. This receptor was obtained from a human donor with classical Hodgkin lymphoma. The chain joins TRBV28 to TRBJ1-1, with no D gene named confidently. The sequencing here drew on peripheral blood mononuclear cells (PBMCs), taken at baseline. At the DNA level, the sequence is TGTGCCAGCAATGGCGCGGGGATGAACACTGAAGCTTTCTTT. It translates to CASNGAGMNTEAFF.